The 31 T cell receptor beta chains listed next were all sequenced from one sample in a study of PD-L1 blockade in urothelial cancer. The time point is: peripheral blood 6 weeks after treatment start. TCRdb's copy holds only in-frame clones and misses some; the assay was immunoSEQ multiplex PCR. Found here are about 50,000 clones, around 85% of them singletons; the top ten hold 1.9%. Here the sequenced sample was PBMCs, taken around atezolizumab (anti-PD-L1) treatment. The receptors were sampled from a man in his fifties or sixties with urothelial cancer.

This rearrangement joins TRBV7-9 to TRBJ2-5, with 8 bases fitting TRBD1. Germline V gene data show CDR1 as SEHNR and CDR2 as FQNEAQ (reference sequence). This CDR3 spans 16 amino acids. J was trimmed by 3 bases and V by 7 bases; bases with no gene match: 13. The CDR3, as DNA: TGTGCCAGCACCCCGTCACCGGGACAGGAAAAAGAGACCCAGTACTTC. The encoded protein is CASTPSPGQEKETQYF.

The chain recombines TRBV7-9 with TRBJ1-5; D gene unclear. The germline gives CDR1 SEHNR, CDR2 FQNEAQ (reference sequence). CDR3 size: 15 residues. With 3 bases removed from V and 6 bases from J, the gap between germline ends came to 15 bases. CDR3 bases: TGTGCCAGCAGCTTGAGTGATTCCCCTACTCAGCCCCAGCATTTT. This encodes CASSLSDSPTQPQHF.

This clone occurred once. The CDR3 reads CSVEDYGAGGGPYEQYF. The CDR3 DNA sequence: TGCAGCGTTGAAGATTATGGTGCGGGAGGTGGGCCTTACGAGCAGTACTTC. This chain connects TRBV29-1 to TRBJ2-7, with 8 positions matching TRBD2. V lost 0 bases and J lost 4; bases outside the gene matches: 14. This CDR3 comprises 17 residues. CDR1 is SQVTM and CDR2 is ANQGSEA in the germline V gene.

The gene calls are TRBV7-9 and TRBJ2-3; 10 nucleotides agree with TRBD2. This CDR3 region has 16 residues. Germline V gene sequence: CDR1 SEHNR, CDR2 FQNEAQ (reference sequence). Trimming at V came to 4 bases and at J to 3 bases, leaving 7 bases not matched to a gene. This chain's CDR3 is CASSSMRTSGTDTQYF. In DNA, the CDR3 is TGTGCCAGCAGCTCGATGCGGACTAGCGGAACAGATACGCAGTATTTT.

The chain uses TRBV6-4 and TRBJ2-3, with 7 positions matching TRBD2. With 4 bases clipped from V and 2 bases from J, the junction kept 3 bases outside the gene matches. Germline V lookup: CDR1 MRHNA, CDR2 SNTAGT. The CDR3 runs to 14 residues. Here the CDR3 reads CASSASGDTDTQYF. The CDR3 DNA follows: TGTGCCAGCAGTGCAAGCGGGGACACAGATACGCAGTATTTT.

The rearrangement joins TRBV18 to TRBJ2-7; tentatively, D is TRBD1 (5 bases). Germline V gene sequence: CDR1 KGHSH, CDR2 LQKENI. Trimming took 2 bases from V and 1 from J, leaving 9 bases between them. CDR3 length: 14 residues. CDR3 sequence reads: CASSPRSGSYEQYF. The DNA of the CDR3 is TGTGCCAGCTCACCAAGGTCAGGGTCCTACGAGCAGTACTTC.

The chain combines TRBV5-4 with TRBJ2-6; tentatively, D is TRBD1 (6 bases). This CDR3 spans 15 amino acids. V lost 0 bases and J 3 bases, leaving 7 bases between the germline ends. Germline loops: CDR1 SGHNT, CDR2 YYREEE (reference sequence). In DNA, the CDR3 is TGTGCCAGCAGCTTGGAGGGGGTTGGGGCCAACGTCCTGACTTTC. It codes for CASSLEGVGANVLTF.

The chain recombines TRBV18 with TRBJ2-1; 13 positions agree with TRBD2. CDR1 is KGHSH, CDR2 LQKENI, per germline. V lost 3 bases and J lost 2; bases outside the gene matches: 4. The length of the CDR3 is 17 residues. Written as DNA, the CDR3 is TGTGCCAGCTCACCGACACTAGCGGGAGGGACCTACAATGAGCAGTTCTTC. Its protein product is CASSPTLAGGTYNEQFF. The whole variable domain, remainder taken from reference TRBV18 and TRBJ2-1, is NAGVMQNPRHLVRRRGQEARLRCSPMKGHSHVYWYRQLPEEGLKFMVYLQKENIIDESGMPKERFSAEFPKEGPSILRIQQVVRGDSAAYFCASSPTLAGGTYNEQFFGPGTRLTVL.

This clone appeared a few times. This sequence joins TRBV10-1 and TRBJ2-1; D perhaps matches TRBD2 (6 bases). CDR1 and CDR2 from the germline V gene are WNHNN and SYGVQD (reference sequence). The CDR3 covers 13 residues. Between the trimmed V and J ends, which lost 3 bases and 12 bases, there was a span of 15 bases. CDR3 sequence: CASSDAGFGRQFF. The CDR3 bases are TGCGCCAGCAGTGACGCGGGGTTTGGACGGCAGTTCTTC.

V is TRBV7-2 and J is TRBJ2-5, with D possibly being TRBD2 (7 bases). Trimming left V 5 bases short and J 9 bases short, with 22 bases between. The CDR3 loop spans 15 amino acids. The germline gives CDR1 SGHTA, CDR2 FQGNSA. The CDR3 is CASSREGGRTLPQYF. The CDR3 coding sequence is TGTGCCAGCAGCAGGGAGGGGGGGCGAACCTTGCCCCAGTACTTC.

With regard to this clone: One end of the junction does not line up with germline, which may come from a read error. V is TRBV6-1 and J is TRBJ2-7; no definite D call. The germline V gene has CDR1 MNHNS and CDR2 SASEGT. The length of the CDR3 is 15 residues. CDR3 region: CASTRDLLGSSEQYF. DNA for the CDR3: TGTGCCAGCACTCGAGATCTGCTCGGGTCCTCCGAGCAGTACTTC.

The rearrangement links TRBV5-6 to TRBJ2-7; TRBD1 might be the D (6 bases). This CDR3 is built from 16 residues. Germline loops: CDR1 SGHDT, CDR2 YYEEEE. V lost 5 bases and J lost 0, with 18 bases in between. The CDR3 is CASSQRGHSFSYEQYF. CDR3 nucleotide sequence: TGTGCCAGCAGTCAACGGGGACATTCCTTCTCCTACGAGCAGTACTTC.

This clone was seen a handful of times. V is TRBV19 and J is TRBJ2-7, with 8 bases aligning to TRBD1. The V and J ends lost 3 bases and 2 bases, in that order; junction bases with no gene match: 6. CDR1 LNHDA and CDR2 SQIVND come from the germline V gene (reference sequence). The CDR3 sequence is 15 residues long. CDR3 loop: CASSMVQGVTYEQYF. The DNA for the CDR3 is TGTGCCAGTAGTATGGTACAGGGGGTAACCTACGAGCAGTACTTC.

The CDR3 DNA is TGTGCCAGCAGCTTTAACCCGACAGGGTTGGGTGAAAAACTGTTTTTT. Translated: CASSFNPTGLGEKLFF. The genes are TRBV7-2 and TRBJ1-4, with TRBD1 matching 7 bases. The germline V gene encodes CDR1 SGHTA and CDR2 FQGNSA. J was trimmed by 7 bases and V by 3 bases; bases with no gene match: 11. The CDR3 spans 16 residues.

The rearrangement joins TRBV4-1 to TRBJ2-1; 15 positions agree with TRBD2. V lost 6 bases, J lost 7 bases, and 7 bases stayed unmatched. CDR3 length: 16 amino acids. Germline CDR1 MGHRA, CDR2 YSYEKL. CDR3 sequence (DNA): TGCGCCAGCAGACCCGGACTAGCGGGAGGGGGTAATGAGCAGTTCTTC. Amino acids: CASRPGLAGGGNEQFF.

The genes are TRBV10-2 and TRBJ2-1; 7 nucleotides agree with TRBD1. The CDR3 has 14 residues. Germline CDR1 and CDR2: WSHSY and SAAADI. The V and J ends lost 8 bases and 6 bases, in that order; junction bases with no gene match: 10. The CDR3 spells CASCRGGAGNEQFF. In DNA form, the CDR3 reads TGCGCCAGCTGTAGAGGGGGCGCAGGCAATGAGCAGTTCTTC.

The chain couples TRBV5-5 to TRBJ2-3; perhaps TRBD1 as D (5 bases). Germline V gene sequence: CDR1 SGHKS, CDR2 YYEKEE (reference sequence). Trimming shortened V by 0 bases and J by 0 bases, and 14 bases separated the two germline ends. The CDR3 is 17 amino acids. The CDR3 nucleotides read TGTGCCAGCAGCTTGGGAACAGGTCGAGCTAGCACAGATACGCAGTATTTT. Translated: CASSLGTGRASTDTQYF.

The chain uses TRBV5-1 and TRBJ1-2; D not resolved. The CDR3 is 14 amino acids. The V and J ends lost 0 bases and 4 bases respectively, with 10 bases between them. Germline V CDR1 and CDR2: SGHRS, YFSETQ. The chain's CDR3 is CASSLAEGAYGYTF. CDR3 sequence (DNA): TGCGCCAGCAGCTTGGCCGAGGGAGCCTATGGCTACACCTTC.

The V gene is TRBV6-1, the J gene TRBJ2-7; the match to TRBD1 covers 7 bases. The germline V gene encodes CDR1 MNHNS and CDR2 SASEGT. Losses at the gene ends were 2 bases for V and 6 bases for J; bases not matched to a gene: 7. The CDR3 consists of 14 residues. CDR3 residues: CASSESDRVGEQYF. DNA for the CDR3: TGTGCCAGCAGTGAAAGCGACAGGGTGGGCGAGCAGTACTTC.

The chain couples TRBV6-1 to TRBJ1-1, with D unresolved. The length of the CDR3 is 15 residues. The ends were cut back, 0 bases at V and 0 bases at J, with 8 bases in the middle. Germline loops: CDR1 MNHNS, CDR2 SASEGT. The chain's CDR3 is CASSEAAGLNTEAFF. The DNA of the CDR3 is TGTGCCAGCAGTGAAGCGGCAGGATTGAACACTGAAGCTTTCTTT.

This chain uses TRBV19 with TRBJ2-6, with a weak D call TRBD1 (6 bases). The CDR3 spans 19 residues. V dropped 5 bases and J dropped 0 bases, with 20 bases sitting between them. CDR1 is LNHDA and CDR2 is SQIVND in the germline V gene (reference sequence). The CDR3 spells CASSSRTERGASGANVLTF. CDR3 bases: TGTGCCAGTAGTTCCCGGACAGAACGAGGAGCCTCTGGGGCCAACGTCCTGACTTTC.

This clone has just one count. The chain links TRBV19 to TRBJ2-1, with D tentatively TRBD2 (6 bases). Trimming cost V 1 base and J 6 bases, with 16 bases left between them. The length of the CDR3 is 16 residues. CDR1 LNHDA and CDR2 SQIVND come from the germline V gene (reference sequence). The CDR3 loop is CASSIGGGAGFNEQFF. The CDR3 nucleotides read TGTGCCAGTAGTATAGGCGGAGGGGCCGGTTTCAATGAGCAGTTCTTC.

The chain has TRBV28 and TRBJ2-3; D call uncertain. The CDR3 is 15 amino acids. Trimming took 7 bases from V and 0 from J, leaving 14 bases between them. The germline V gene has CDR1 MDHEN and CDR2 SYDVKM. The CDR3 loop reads CASINPKTSTDTQYF. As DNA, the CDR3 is TGTGCCAGCATTAACCCCAAGACTAGCACAGATACGCAGTATTTT.

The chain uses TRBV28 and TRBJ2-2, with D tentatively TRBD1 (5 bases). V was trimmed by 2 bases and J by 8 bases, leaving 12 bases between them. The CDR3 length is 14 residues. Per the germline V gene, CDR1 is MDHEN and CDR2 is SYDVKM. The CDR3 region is CASSLQGARGELFF. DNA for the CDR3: TGTGCCAGCAGTTTACAAGGGGCAAGGGGGGAGCTGTTTTTT.

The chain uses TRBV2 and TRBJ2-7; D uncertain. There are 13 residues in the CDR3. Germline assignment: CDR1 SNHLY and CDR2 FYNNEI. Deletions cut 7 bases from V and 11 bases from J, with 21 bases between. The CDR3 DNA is TGTGCCAGCATGAGATCGGAATCCCTGAGGAAGTACTTC. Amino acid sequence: CASMRSESLRKYF. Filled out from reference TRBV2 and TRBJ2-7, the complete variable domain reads EPEVTQTPSHQVTQMGQEVILRCVPISNHLYFYWYRQILGQKVEFLVSFYNNEISEKSEIFDDQFSVERPDGSNFTLKIRSTKLEDSAMYFCASMRSESLRKYFGPGTRLTVT.

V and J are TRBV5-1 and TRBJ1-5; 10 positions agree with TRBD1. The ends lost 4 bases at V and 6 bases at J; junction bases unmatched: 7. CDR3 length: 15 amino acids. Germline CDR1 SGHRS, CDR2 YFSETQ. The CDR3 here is CASSKGTGAGQPQHF. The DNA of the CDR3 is TGCGCCAGCAGCAAAGGGACAGGGGCCGGTCAGCCCCAGCATTTT.

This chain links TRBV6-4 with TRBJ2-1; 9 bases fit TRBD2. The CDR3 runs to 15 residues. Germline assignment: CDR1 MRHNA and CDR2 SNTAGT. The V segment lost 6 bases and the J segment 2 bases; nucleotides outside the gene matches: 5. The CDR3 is CASRPSGVTYNEQFF. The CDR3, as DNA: TGTGCCAGCAGACCTAGCGGGGTGACCTACAATGAGCAGTTCTTC.

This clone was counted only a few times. The CDR3 nucleotides are TGTGCCATCAGTGAGTCCGGCGGGAATGGGGAGCAGTACTTC. Protein: CAISESGGNGEQYF. The chain joins TRBV10-3 to TRBJ2-7, with D tentatively TRBD2 (6 bases). Germline V gene lookup returns CDR1 ENHRY and CDR2 SYGVKD. The CDR3 consists of 14 residues. V was cut by 0 bases and J by 7 bases, with 13 bases left in between.

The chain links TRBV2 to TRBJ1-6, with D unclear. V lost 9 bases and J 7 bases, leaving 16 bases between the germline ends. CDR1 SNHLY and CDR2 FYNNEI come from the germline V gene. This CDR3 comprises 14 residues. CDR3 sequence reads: CARGGSRENSPLHF. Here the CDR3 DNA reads TGTGCCAGGGGAGGGTCCCGGGAAAATTCACCCCTCCACTTT.

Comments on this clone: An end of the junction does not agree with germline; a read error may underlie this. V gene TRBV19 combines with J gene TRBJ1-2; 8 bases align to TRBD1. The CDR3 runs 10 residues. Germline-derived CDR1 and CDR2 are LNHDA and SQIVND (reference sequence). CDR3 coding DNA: TGTGCCAGTAGTAGAGGACAGGGCCTCTTC. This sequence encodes CASSRGQGLF.

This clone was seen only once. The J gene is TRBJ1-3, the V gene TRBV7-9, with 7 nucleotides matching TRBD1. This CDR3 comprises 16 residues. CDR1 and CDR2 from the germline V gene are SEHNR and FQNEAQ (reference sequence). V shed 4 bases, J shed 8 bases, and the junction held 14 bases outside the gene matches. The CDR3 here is CASSSPRTGWRDTIYF. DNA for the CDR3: TGTGCCAGCAGCTCTCCCCGGACAGGTTGGAGAGACACCATATATTTT.